The 13 T cell receptor beta chains below were found in one sample sequenced in a study of CD4 T cells in relation to SARS-CoV-2 and coronaviruses. CD4+ T cells from unexposed donors were obtained before the COVID-19 pandemic (2011-2018). After approximately 10 days of culture, CD4+ T cells were isolated. Their cognate antigens are unknown. Measured with immunoSEQ multiplex PCR; TCRdb has only the in-frame clones, and not every one. This repertoire shows roughly 12,000 clones, 70% to 85% found once; its top ten account for roughly 13%. The material sequenced was CD4+ T cells from PBMCs, cultured in vitro. These receptors came from a human donor in good health.

The genes are TRBV9 and TRBJ2-1; TRBD1 might be the D (6 bases). CDR3 length equals 15 residues. V was trimmed by 1 base and J by 0 bases, leaving 8 bases between them. Looked up from germline, CDR1 is SGDLS and CDR2 is YYNGEE. CDR3 sequence (DNA): TGTGCCAGCAGCGTAAGACAGGCCTCCTACAATGAGCAGTTCTTC. It specifies CASSVRQASYNEQFF.

V usage is TRBV6-5 and J usage is TRBJ1-2; D is possibly TRBD1 (5 bases). The V gene's germline CDR1 is MNHEY and CDR2 SVGAGI. Trimming pared 8 bases from V and 1 base from J, leaving 17 bases between. The CDR3 contains 15 residues. The CDR3 spells CASALERGVNYGYTF. The CDR3 DNA sequence: TGTGCCAGCGCCTTGGAGAGGGGTGTTAACTATGGCTACACCTTC.

The V call is TRBV6-5, the J call TRBJ1-1; possibly TRBD1 for D (5 bases). The germline V gene has CDR1 MNHEY and CDR2 SVGAGI. V was clipped by 10 bases and J by 2 bases, with 17 bases between them. The CDR3 sequence is 14 residues long. The CDR3 loop is CATSTEGGNTEAFF. CDR3 coding DNA: TGTGCCACCTCGACAGAGGGAGGAAACACTGAAGCTTTCTTT.

The chain employs TRBV5-1 and TRBJ2-5; D may be TRBD1 (5 bases). Germline V CDR1 and CDR2: SGHRS, YFSETQ. V was trimmed by 4 bases and J by 2 bases, leaving 15 bases between them. The CDR3 totals 15 residues. CDR3 loop: CASSQGHGAQETQYF. As DNA, the CDR3 is TGCGCCAGCAGCCAAGGACATGGGGCACAAGAGACCCAGTACTTC.

The chain joins TRBV4-3 to TRBJ1-3, with unresolved D. V lost 0 bases and J 4 bases, leaving 4 bases between the germline ends. CDR3 length equals 13 residues. Germline-derived CDR1 and CDR2 are LGHNA and YSLEER. CDR3 sequence reads: CASSQDMGNTIYF. The DNA for the CDR3 is TGCGCCAGCAGCCAAGATATGGGAAACACCATATATTTT.

The chain has TRBV30 and TRBJ1-4; 10 bases map to TRBD1. Trimming at V came to 0 bases and at J to 7 bases, leaving 11 bases not matched to a gene. Germline V CDR1 and CDR2: GTSNPN, SVGIG (reference sequence). This CDR3 has 17 amino acids. The CDR3 here is CAWSVNPTGGWSEKLFF. The DNA of the CDR3 is TGTGCCTGGAGTGTCAATCCGACAGGGGGCTGGAGTGAAAAACTGTTTTTT.

The chain joins TRBV30 to TRBJ2-7; 14 nucleotides match TRBD2. Germline V gene sequence: CDR1 GTSNPN, CDR2 SVGIG (reference sequence). The length of the CDR3 is 15 residues. J was trimmed by 6 bases and V by 3 bases; bases with no gene match: 7. CDR3 residues: CAWRQGLAGGSEQYF. In DNA form, the CDR3 reads TGTGCCTGGAGACAAGGACTAGCGGGAGGTTCCGAGCAGTACTTC.

This chain links TRBV5-6 with TRBJ2-3; D might be TRBD1 (6 bases). Germline-derived CDR1 and CDR2 are SGHDT and YYEEEE. The CDR3 runs 15 residues. V was clipped by 2 bases and J by 1 base, with 11 bases between them. The CDR3 region has the DNA TGTGCCAGCAGCTTCACAGGGTTGGGCACAGATACGCAGTATTTT. Protein product: CASSFTGLGTDTQYF.

The V and J genes are TRBV5-4 and TRBJ1-1; unclear D gene. Per germline, CDR1 SGHNT and CDR2 YYREEE (reference sequence). The CDR3 sequence is 15 residues long. Trimming stripped 0 bases from V and 5 bases from J, with 14 bases between. The CDR3 DNA reads TGTGCCAGCAGCTTGGCCGGCAGAGTGCGGACTGAAGCTTTCTTT. Its translation is CASSLAGRVRTEAFF.

This chain connects TRBV19 to TRBJ1-5, with D perhaps TRBD1 (5 bases). Per the germline V gene, CDR1 is LNHDA and CDR2 is SQIVND (reference sequence). Trimming shortened V by 7 bases and J by 2 bases, and 9 bases separated the two germline ends. CDR3 length: 13 residues. DNA of the CDR3: TGTGCCAGTACACAGGAACGCAATCAGCCCCAGCATTTT. Translated, it gives CASTQERNQPQHF.

This clone appeared a few times. The genes are TRBV3-1 (or the pseudogene TRBV3-2) and TRBJ1-4; D ambiguous. Germline assignment: CDR1 LGHDT and CDR2 YNNKEL (reference sequence). V was cut by 2 bases and J by 8 bases, with 6 bases left in between. The CDR3 has 12 amino acids. The CDR3 nucleotides are TGTGCCAGCAGCCAAATACAGGAAAAACTGTTTTTT. Translated: CASSQIQEKLFF.

The V gene is TRBV5-6, the J gene TRBJ2-3, with 9 bases fitting TRBD2. V trimming: 2 bases; J trimming: 2 bases; junction bases outside the gene matches: 9. Per the germline V gene, CDR1 is SGHDT and CDR2 is YYEEEE. The CDR3 runs to 17 residues. DNA for the CDR3: TGTGCCAGCAGCTTTTTTTTTCGCGGGGGGGACACAGATACGCAGTATTTT. This codes for CASSFFFRGGDTDTQYF.

The CDR3 region is CASSLEAGETQYF. The CDR3 DNA sequence: TGTGCCAGCAGCTTAGAAGCGGGAGAGACCCAGTACTTC. This rearrangement joins TRBV7-7 to TRBJ2-5, with a tentative D call TRBD2 (6 bases). The CDR3 loop spans 13 amino acids. Trimming shortened V by 1 base and J by 4 bases, and 7 bases separated the two germline ends. Germline CDR1 is SSHAT and CDR2 is FNYEAQ (reference sequence).